These 17 T cell receptor beta chains were all obtained from the same sample, sequenced in a study of T-cell memory formation after mild COVID-19. One entry per CDR3 protein, called by TCRdb with MiXCR from the 5' RACE reads. The table shows about 320,000 distinct CDR3 sequences, with approximately 14% occurring only once. Input material: PBMCs or a T cell subset sorted from them (not recorded which). The origin of the receptors is a man aged 18 to 29 who had mild COVID-19 (a few samples of this study predate the infection). Cell type and time point are not known.

At least ten counts were recorded for this clonotype. CDR3 DNA sequence: TGTGCCACCAGCAGGGGCCCGGGACAGGAGATCACAGATACGCAGTATTTT. Its translation: CATSRGPGQEITDTQYF. This sequence joins TRBV15 and TRBJ2-3; 8 bases are shared with TRBD1. Looked up from germline, CDR1 is LNHNV and CDR2 is YYDKDF (reference sequence). This CDR3 has 17 amino acids. Germline trimming cut 3 bases from V and 2 bases from J; bases unmatched to any gene: 10.

The chain joins TRBV12-3 or TRBV12-4 to TRBJ2-2, with a tentative D call TRBD1 (6 bases). V was clipped by 6 bases and J by 10 bases, with 24 bases between them. The CDR3 consists of 16 residues. The CDR3 is CASSKQGLLSPVELFF. CDR3 nucleotide sequence: TGTGCCAGCAGCAAACAGGGTTTGTTATCCCCCGTGGAGCTGTTTTTT.

This clonotype occurred many times. The genes are TRBV5-1 and TRBJ2-5; 8 positions agree with TRBD2. V shed 5 bases and J 3 bases; nucleotides not matched to a gene: 9. CDR1 and CDR2 (germline): SGHRS, YFSETQ. The CDR3 extends over 15 amino acids. The CDR3 loop is CASRSGGLSKETQYF. The CDR3 DNA reads as TGCGCCAGCAGAAGCGGGGGACTATCAAAAGAGACCCAGTACTTC.

The chain joins TRBV10-3 to TRBJ1-5; TRBD1 aligns across 7 bases. This CDR3 spans 12 amino acids. Germline CDR1 reads ENHRY; CDR2 reads SYGVKD. The V gene end was trimmed by 9 bases and the J gene end by 2 bases; junction bases not matched to a gene: 1. The CDR3 loop reads CAIGTGNQPQHF. In nucleotides, the CDR3 is TGTGCCATAGGGACAGGCAATCAGCCCCAGCATTTT.

This clonotype was picked up a small number of times. The rearrangement joins TRBV4-3 to TRBJ1-1; TRBD1 agrees at 7 bases. Germline values: CDR1 LGHNA, CDR2 YSLEER. V shed 3 bases and J 5 bases; nucleotides not matched to a gene: 3. The CDR3 is 13 residues long. CDR3 in amino acids: CASSQDRITEAFF. CDR3 nucleotides: TGCGCCAGCAGCCAGGACAGGATTACTGAAGCTTTCTTT.

The CDR3 DNA sequence: TGTGCCAGCACCCACCGGGCGGGCAGCTCCGGGGAGCTGTTTTTT. Translation gives CASTHRAGSSGELFF. The rearrangement joins TRBV7-9 to TRBJ2-2, with a possible D match to TRBD2 (5 bases). CDR1 and CDR2 from the germline V gene are SEHNR and FQNEAQ (reference sequence). The V gene lost 7 bases and the J gene lost 6 bases, with 18 bases spanning the gap. The CDR3 is 15 amino acids.

This clonotype was seen a few times. This CDR3 is CASTPGTSVEQYV. The CDR3 region has the DNA TGTGCCAGCACCCCCGGGACTAGCGTCGAGCAGTACGTC. The rearrangement links TRBV12-3 or TRBV12-4 to TRBJ2-7; 10 bases line up with TRBD2. The CDR3 is 13 residues long. J lost 6 bases, V lost 7 bases, and 6 bases had no gene match.

The CDR3 nucleotides are TGTGCCAGCAGCTTGCAACTAGCGGGGGGCGATACGCAGTATTTT. Protein sequence: CASSLQLAGGDTQYF. The chain combines TRBV5-4 with TRBJ2-3; 12 bases are a match to TRBD2. The length of the CDR3 is 15 residues. Trimming removed 1 base from V and 6 bases from J; junction bases left unmatched: 3. Germline CDR1 reads SGHNT; CDR2 reads YYREEE (reference sequence).

In this sample, this clonotype turned up a few times. The chain recombines TRBV12-3 or TRBV12-4 with TRBJ1-2; no firm D call. V was clipped by 5 bases and J by 4 bases, with 8 bases between them. The CDR3 is 12 residues long. The CDR3 protein is CASSPNIYGYTF. CDR3 bases: TGTGCCAGCAGTCCAAACATCTATGGCTACACCTTC.

The chain combines TRBV5-1 with TRBJ1-3; D unresolved. This CDR3 is 12 amino acids long. The germline V gene encodes CDR1 SGHRS and CDR2 YFSETQ. The V gene lost 4 bases and the J gene lost 5 bases, with 7 bases spanning the gap. CDR3 in amino acids: CASSMGRNTIYF. Here the CDR3 DNA reads TGCGCCAGCAGCATGGGAAGAAACACCATATATTTT.

This clonotype was found a few times. V gene TRBV5-1 combines with J gene TRBJ1-1; perhaps TRBD1 as D (6 bases). The CDR3 length is 14 residues. Germline CDR1 and CDR2: SGHRS and YFSETQ. Deletions cut 4 bases from V and 4 bases from J, with 14 bases between. The CDR3 here is CASSIRGGGTEAFF. CDR3 in DNA: TGCGCCAGCAGCATCAGGGGCGGGGGCACTGAAGCTTTCTTT.

The CDR3 protein is CASSQAKGRSTDTQYF. The CDR3 DNA sequence: TGTGCCAGCAGCCAAGCTAAAGGGCGAAGCACAGATACGCAGTATTTT. The rearrangement links TRBV14 to TRBJ2-3; D call uncertain. This CDR3 is built from 16 residues. V lost 1 base, J lost 0 bases, and 11 bases lay in between. Germline V CDR1 and CDR2: SGHDN, FVKESK.

The sample holds a few counts of this clonotype. This rearrangement joins TRBV10-3 to TRBJ2-2; TRBD1 aligns across 8 bases. The CDR3 spans 13 residues. V lost 8 bases and J lost 6; bases outside the gene matches: 5. CDR1 and CDR2 from the germline V gene are ENHRY and SYGVKD. CDR3 sequence: CAIVGQAPGELFF. In nucleotides, the CDR3 is TGTGCCATCGTGGGACAGGCCCCCGGGGAGCTGTTTTTT.

The V and J genes are TRBV7-9 and TRBJ2-7; unclear D gene. From germline, CDR1 is SEHNR and CDR2 FQNEAQ (reference sequence). This CDR3 is 13 amino acids long. The CDR3 DNA reads TGTTCCAGCAGCTTCGAAGAGTCCTACGAGCAGTACGTC. Translating gives CSSSFEESYEQYV.

The gene calls are TRBV7-9 and TRBJ2-4; TRBD1 might be the D (6 bases). Trimming removed 1 base at V and 2 bases at J, with 9 bases between. This CDR3 spans 15 amino acids. The germline V gene has CDR1 SEHNR and CDR2 FQNEAQ (reference sequence). This CDR3 is CASSLGQAPKNIQYF. The CDR3 bases are TGTGCCAGCAGCTTAGGACAGGCTCCCAAAAACATTCAGTACTTC. The full variable domain, rest sourced from reference TRBV7-9 and TRBJ2-4, is DTGVSQNPRHKITKRGQNVTFRCDPISEHNRLYWYRQTLGQGPEFLTYFQNEAQLEKSRLLSDRFSAERPKGSFSTLEIQRTEQGDSAMYLCASSLGQAPKNIQYFGAGTRLSVL.

This rearrangement joins TRBV5-1 to TRBJ1-2; the match to TRBD1 covers 7 bases. V shed 4 bases, J shed 3 bases, and the junction held 6 bases outside the gene matches. This CDR3 spans 14 amino acids. CDR1 is SGHRS and CDR2 is YFSETQ in the germline V gene. The CDR3 reads CASSRDSLDYGYTF. For the CDR3, the DNA is TGCGCCAGCAGCCGGGACAGCCTCGACTATGGCTACACCTTC.

This clonotype has just a few counts. V is TRBV15 and J is TRBJ1-4; D is undetermined. The length of the CDR3 is 14 residues. The V end was cut by 3 bases, the J end by 5 bases, with 10 bases between. Germline V gives CDR1 LNHNV, CDR2 YYDKDF (reference sequence). The CDR3 region is CATSRRGSNEKLFF. CDR3 DNA: TGTGCCACCAGCAGGAGAGGATCCAATGAAAAACTGTTTTTT.